This entry describes one TCR beta chain. A multiplex PCR was run with 60 Vbeta primers and 13 Jbeta primers. Clones were sequenced by immunoSEQ multiplex PCR, and TCRdb holds only the in-frame ones, with some missing. Among some 150,000 clones listed, 77% were seen once. The CDR3 loop spans 16 amino acids. Germline V CDR1 and CDR2: SGHNT, YYREEE (reference sequence). J was trimmed by 2 bases and V by 0 bases; bases with no gene match: 7. The data originate from a study of cytomegalovirus exposure and HLA in healthy donors. The TCR was taken from a woman aged 25 to 39 in good health and CMV-seronegative. This rearrangement joins TRBV5-4 to TRBJ2-5; 7 bases line up with TRBD2. Sequences were obtained from PBMCs. The DNA of the CDR3 is TGTGCCAGCAGCTTGGAGCCCGGGAGGCCTCAAGAGACCCAGTACTTC. Amino acid sequence: CASSLEPGRPQETQYF.